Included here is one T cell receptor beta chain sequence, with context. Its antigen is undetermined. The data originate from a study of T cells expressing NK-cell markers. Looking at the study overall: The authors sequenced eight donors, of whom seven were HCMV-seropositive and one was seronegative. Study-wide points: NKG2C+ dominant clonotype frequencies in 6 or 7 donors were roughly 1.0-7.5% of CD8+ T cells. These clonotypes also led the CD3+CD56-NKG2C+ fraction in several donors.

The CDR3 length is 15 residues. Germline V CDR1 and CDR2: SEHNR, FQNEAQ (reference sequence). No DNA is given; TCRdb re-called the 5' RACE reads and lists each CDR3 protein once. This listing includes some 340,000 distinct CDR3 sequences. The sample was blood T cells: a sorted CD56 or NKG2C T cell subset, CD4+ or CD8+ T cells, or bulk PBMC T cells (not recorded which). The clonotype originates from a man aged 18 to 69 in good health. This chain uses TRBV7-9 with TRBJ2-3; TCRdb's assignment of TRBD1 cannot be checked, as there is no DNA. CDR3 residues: CASSLGTGVGDTQYF. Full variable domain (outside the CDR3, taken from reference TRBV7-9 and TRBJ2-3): DTGVSQNPRHKITKRGQNVTFRCDPISEHNRLYWYRQTLGQGPEFLTYFQNEAQLEKSRLLSDRFSAERPKGSFSTLEIQRTEQGDSAMYLCASSLGTGVGDTQYFGPGTRLTVL.